Each of the 6 T cell receptor beta chains below was sequenced from the same sample in a study of T cell responses to AZD1222 COVID-19 vaccine listed by TCRdb under 2021. Libraries came from the immunoSEQ multiplex PCR assay. TCRdb re-hosts the immuneACCESS table, in-frame sequences only. Its copies lack some clones; in the studies checked, an unresolved V gene accounts for under half of them, and the cause for the rest is not known. The sample data list some 200,000 clones, and 75% to 90% of these were observed just once. Of the sample, 5% to 7% falls within the top ten clones. The sample's time point label, in plain terms: baseline before first vaccination. This specimen consisted of peripheral blood, obtained on day 0 of AZD1222 vaccination. The receptors were gathered from an adult in good health.

This clone was detected only once. The chain couples TRBV27 to TRBJ2-3; D unclear. Germline V lookup: CDR1 MNHEY, CDR2 SMNVEV (reference sequence). The CDR3 is 13 amino acids. With 4 bases removed from V and 6 bases from J, the gap between germline ends came to 11 bases. The CDR3 spells CASSSLLPDTQYF. The CDR3 DNA follows: TGTGCCAGCAGTTCCTTGCTCCCTGATACGCAGTATTTT.

The genes are TRBV2 and TRBJ1-3; maybe TRBD1 (6 bases). This CDR3 is built from 17 residues. Trimming shortened V by 1 base and J by 3 bases, and 16 bases separated the two germline ends. Germline assignment: CDR1 SNHLY and CDR2 FYNNEI. The CDR3 DNA sequence: TGTGCCAGCAGTGAAGGGTCAGAACACAGGGTTGGAAACACCATATATTTT. Translated: CASSEGSEHRVGNTIYF.

The chain has TRBV14 and TRBJ1-6; D is undetermined. CDR1 and CDR2 from the germline V gene are SGHDN and FVKESK. Trimming removed 0 bases at V and 7 bases at J, with 10 bases between. The length of the CDR3 is 15 residues. The chain's CDR3 is CASSQDGGTNSPLHF. Here the CDR3 DNA reads TGTGCCAGCAGCCAAGATGGCGGAACGAATTCACCCCTCCACTTT.

This sequence joins TRBV7-2 and TRBJ2-7, with 7 bases matching TRBD2. J lost 1 base, V lost 6 bases, and 6 bases had no gene match. The CDR3 contains 14 residues. Germline V lookup: CDR1 SGHTA, CDR2 FQGNSA. In DNA form, the CDR3 reads TGTGCCAGCAGACCGACTAGCATGTCCTACGAGCAGTACTTC. Translated: CASRPTSMSYEQYF.

In this sample, this clone turned up a few times. V gene TRBV5-1 combines with J gene TRBJ1-2, with D perhaps matching TRBD1 (6 bases). Germline values: CDR1 SGHRS, CDR2 YFSETQ. The CDR3 has 16 residues. Trimming removed 0 bases from V and 7 bases from J, with 19 bases in between. The CDR3 sequence: CASSLASTGLIGGYTF. DNA for the CDR3: TGCGCCAGCAGCTTGGCCTCGACAGGATTGATAGGTGGCTACACCTTC.

The chain is built from TRBV6-5 and TRBJ2-7, with D unclear. Germline loops: CDR1 MNHEY, CDR2 SVGAGI. The CDR3 is 13 amino acids. V was cut by 1 base and J by 4 bases, with 8 bases left in between. CDR3 sequence reads: CASSYLGLYEQYF. Written as DNA, the CDR3 is TGTGCCAGCAGTTACTTGGGCCTATACGAGCAGTACTTC.